Reported below is one T cell receptor (beta chain). Treatment reported: some 19 received Ad26.COV2.S at low or high dose, single or two shots; five or six received placebo; per-sample allocation not given. At day 63 after the first vaccine or placebo injection, samples were drawn. Some clones are missing from TCRdb's copy, which holds only in-frame ones; the method was immunoSEQ multiplex PCR. Altogether about 350,000 clones are present, less than 90% being singletons, with the ten largest covering around 6.6%. Trimming cost V 2 bases and J 5 bases, with 9 bases left between them. CDR1 and CDR2 (germline): SNHLY, FYNNEI. The CDR3 is made up of 13 amino acids. The data originate from a study of Ad26.COV2.S vaccination and SARS-CoV-2 variants. Study at large: Intramuscularly, Ad26.COV2.S was given either once or twice, 56 days apart.

The sequence derives from a person between 18 and 59 years old who received the Ad26.COV2.S COVID-19 vaccine or a placebo. This specimen was peripheral blood, taken in a trial of Ad26.COV2.S vaccine versus placebo. The chain links TRBV2 to TRBJ1-2; D unclear. The CDR3 sequence is CASSESPDYGYTF. The CDR3 coding sequence is TGTGCCAGCAGTGAAAGCCCGGATTATGGCTACACCTTC.